The T cell receptor beta chain under discussion was sequenced for a study of Ad26.COV2.S vaccination and SARS-CoV-2 variants. Study-wide results and caveats: Substantial breadth was reportedly displayed by spike-specific CD8+ and CD4+ T cell responses after vaccination.

As concerns this clone: Antigen: not known.

Libraries were prepared by immunoSEQ multiplex PCR; TCRdb keeps only in-frame clonotypes and omits some of them. The sample carries roughly 380,000 clones, 92% recorded once. This CDR3 is built from 17 residues. The germline V gene has CDR1 MNHNY and CDR2 SVGAGI (reference sequence). V was pared by 5 bases and J by 0 bases, with 18 bases between. V usage is TRBV6-6 and J usage is TRBJ2-3, with D perhaps TRBD2 (6 bases). This TCR came from a human donor who had recovered from COVID-19. Sequences were derived from peripheral blood, sampled after recovery from COVID-19. The CDR3 DNA follows: TGTGCCAGCAGTCGCGGGGCGAACCCTTCTAGCACAGATACGCAGTATTTT. It codes for CASSRGANPSSTDTQYF.